The 20 T cell receptor beta chains in this list originate from one sample, sequenced in a study of response to subunit inactivated influenza vaccine. TCRdb processed the RT-PCR reads anew with MiXCR; each CDR3 protein has one entry. Counted here are over 750,000 distinct CDR3 sequences, about 20% occurring once; the ten biggest clones make up 9.5% to 13%. The sample was PBMCs from blood, taken about 5 days after vaccination. The receptors derive from a man between 50 and 59 years old who received an inactivated influenza vaccine.

This clonotype was seen a handful of times. This chain connects TRBV28 to TRBJ2-1, with TRBD2 matching 15 bases. Unmatched junction bases numbered 15, after V lost 6 bases and J lost 3 bases. The germline V gene has CDR1 MDHEN and CDR2 SYDVKM. This CDR3 is 20 amino acids long. The CDR3 region has the DNA TGTGCCAGCAGGCAAGATGGACTAGCGGGAGGGCCGTACTACTACAATGAGCAGTTCTTC. It encodes CASRQDGLAGGPYYYNEQFF.

This clonotype was counted once. The chain links TRBV18 to TRBJ2-1; D not resolved. Trimming pared 3 bases from V and 6 bases from J, leaving 15 bases between. From germline, CDR1 is KGHSH and CDR2 LQKENI. This CDR3 contains 15 residues. The CDR3 coding sequence is TGTGCCAGCTCACCCGAAGTGGACGAGTCCAATGAGCAGTTCTTC. Translated: CASSPEVDESNEQFF.

A few counts support this clonotype. J is TRBJ2-2 and V is TRBV18, with unresolved D. This CDR3 contains 17 residues. The V and J ends lost 2 bases and 0 bases respectively, with 13 bases between them. From germline, CDR1 is KGHSH and CDR2 LQKENI. In nucleotides, the CDR3 is TGTGCCAGCTCACCATGGGCCGGAGAACCGAACACCGGGGAGCTGTTTTTT. Its translation: CASSPWAGEPNTGELFF.

The table lists this clonotype with a few counts. The chain employs TRBV29-1 and TRBJ2-3, with TRBD2 matching over 7 bases. Germline loops: CDR1 SQVTM, CDR2 ANQGSEA. This CDR3 comprises 16 residues. The ends lost 3 bases at V and 0 bases at J; junction bases unmatched: 9. DNA of the CDR3: TGCAGCGTTGACTTCGTCCTAGCGGATAGCACAGATACGCAGTATTTT. It yields the protein CSVDFVLADSTDTQYF.

This clonotype was recorded a few times. V is TRBV6-1 and J is TRBJ1-5; 8 bases map to TRBD1. Germline V gene sequence: CDR1 MNHNS, CDR2 SASEGT. V lost 5 bases and J lost 7; bases outside the gene matches: 7. The CDR3 is 14 residues long. The CDR3 spells CASSLDRVGQPQHF. CDR3 DNA: TGTGCCAGCAGTCTGGACAGGGTAGGCCAGCCCCAGCATTTT.

This sequence joins TRBV4-3 and TRBJ1-3; maybe TRBD1 (5 bases). Germline V gene lookup returns CDR1 LGHNA and CDR2 YSLEER. The CDR3 has 17 amino acids. V lost 0 bases and J lost 0, with 12 bases in between. The DNA of the CDR3 is TGCGCCAGCAGCCAAGATCAGGAAGGGACCTCTGGAAACACCATATATTTT. This encodes CASSQDQEGTSGNTIYF.

This clonotype was observed once. The genes are TRBV11-2 and TRBJ1-1, with 9 bases matching TRBD1. J lost 3 bases, V lost 5 bases, and 13 bases had no gene match. This CDR3 has 17 residues. The germline V gene has CDR1 SGHAT and CDR2 FQNNGV. For the CDR3, the DNA is TGTGCCAGCAGCCTTATTTGGGGGACAGGGATCGACACTGAAGCTTTCTTT. As protein: CASSLIWGTGIDTEAFF.

The rearrangement links TRBV7-8 to TRBJ2-7; D gene uncertain. With 2 bases removed from V and 2 bases from J, the gap between germline ends came to 7 bases. CDR1 and CDR2 from the germline V gene are SGHVS and FQNEAQ. The length of the CDR3 is 13 residues. The CDR3 coding sequence is TGTGCCAGCAGCTTAAGGGTCACCTACGAGCAGTACTTC. This sequence encodes CASSLRVTYEQYF.

This chain connects TRBV7-8 to TRBJ2-7; D is perhaps TRBD1 (5 bases). The CDR3 runs to 14 residues. V was cut by 5 bases and J by 4 bases, with 15 bases left in between. In germline, CDR1 is SGHVS, CDR2 FQNEAQ. The CDR3 is CASSLRQIFYEQYF. The CDR3 DNA reads TGTGCCAGCAGCCTGAGACAGATTTTTTACGAGCAGTACTTC.

This chain links TRBV15 with TRBJ2-3; 11 nucleotides line up with TRBD2. V shed 0 bases, J shed 4 bases, and the junction held 3 bases outside the gene matches. Germline CDR1 LNHNV, CDR2 YYDKDF (reference sequence). The CDR3 loop spans 16 amino acids. For the CDR3, the DNA is TGTGCCACCAGCAGAGATATTAGCGGGGGGGCAGATACGCAGTATTTT. As protein: CATSRDISGGADTQYF.

This clonotype was counted a few times. The genes are TRBV20-1 and TRBJ2-2, with D unresolved. This CDR3 contains 13 residues. CDR1 and CDR2 (germline): DFQATT, SNEGSKA (reference sequence). The germline V and J ends were trimmed by 0 bases and 4 bases, with 6 bases remaining between them. CDR3 protein: CSARDLFTGELFF. The CDR3 DNA follows: TGCAGTGCTAGAGATCTGTTCACCGGGGAGCTGTTTTTT.

This clonotype showed up just a few times. CDR3 loop: CASSRLTSGGPESYEQYF. CDR3 DNA sequence: TGCGCCAGCAGCCGTCTGACTAGCGGGGGCCCGGAGTCCTACGAGCAGTACTTC. The chain combines TRBV5-1 with TRBJ2-7; TRBD2 matches at 12 bases. The CDR3 is 18 residues long. V dropped 4 bases and J dropped 1; count of bases not matched to a gene: 12. Germline CDR1 is SGHRS and CDR2 is YFSETQ.

This clonotype was observed at least ten times. The J gene is TRBJ2-3, the V gene TRBV20-1; 8 bases map to TRBD2. V was pared by 1 base and J by 0 bases, with 3 bases of the junction left unmatched. CDR3 size: 15 residues. CDR1 and CDR2 (germline): DFQATT, SNEGSKA (reference sequence). In DNA form, the CDR3 reads TGCAGTGCTAGAGGGAGCGGGGGAAGCACAGATACGCAGTATTTT. This gives the protein CSARGSGGSTDTQYF.

This chain uses TRBV12-3 or TRBV12-4 with TRBJ2-7; D tentatively reads TRBD1 or TRBD2 (6 bases each). Trimming left V 8 bases short and J 2 bases short, with 13 bases between. The CDR3 contains 13 residues. The chain's CDR3 is CASGPRGAYEQYF. For the CDR3, the DNA is TGTGCCAGCGGACCAAGGGGGGCCTACGAGCAGTACTTC.

The genes are TRBV29-1 and TRBJ2-7, with 7 nucleotides matching TRBD1. CDR3 length equals 15 residues. Germline V CDR1 and CDR2: SQVTM, ANQGSEA. The trim removed 0 bases at V and 3 bases at J, leaving 8 bases unmatched. The CDR3 loop reads CSVEDTGERSYEQYF. As DNA, the CDR3 is TGCAGCGTTGAAGACACAGGGGAGAGGAGCTACGAGCAGTACTTC.

The chain is built from TRBV18 and TRBJ1-2, with TRBD1 matching over 7 bases. Germline lookup yields CDR1 KGHSH and CDR2 LQKENI. Trimming took 4 bases from V and 8 from J; bases not matched to a gene: 10. This CDR3 contains 14 residues. CDR3 sequence (DNA): TGTGCCAGCTCACAACCCGGGACAGCGGGAGGCTACACCTTC. Translating gives CASSQPGTAGGYTF. Complete variable domain (other parts from reference TRBV18 and TRBJ1-2): NAGVMQNPRHLVRRRGQEARLRCSPMKGHSHVYWYRQLPEEGLKFMVYLQKENIIDESGMPKERFSAEFPKEGPSILRIQQVVRGDSAAYFCASSQPGTAGGYTFGSGTRLTVV.

Written as DNA, the CDR3 is TGTGCCAGCAGCTTGGCCCCACAGCAAGTATACGAGCAGTACTTC. Protein sequence: CASSLAPQQVYEQYF. This chain uses TRBV5-5 with TRBJ2-7, with unresolved D. Germline-derived CDR1 and CDR2 are SGHKS and YYEKEE (reference sequence). CDR3 length: 15 residues. V gave up 0 bases and J gave up 4 bases, with 14 bases separating them.

V usage is TRBV2 and J usage is TRBJ2-3; 9 bases are shared with TRBD1. The CDR3 runs 14 residues. Germline CDR1 is SNHLY and CDR2 is FYNNEI. After removal of 9 bases from V and 8 bases from J, the junction contained 12 bases not matched to a gene. CDR3 in amino acids: CASRRDREPGTQYF. The CDR3 nucleotides are TGTGCCAGTAGGAGGGACAGGGAGCCGGGTACGCAGTATTTT.

The V gene is TRBV5-1, the J gene TRBJ1-1; 11 positions agree with TRBD1. This CDR3 has 15 residues. Germline V gene data show CDR1 as SGHRS and CDR2 as YFSETQ. The ends lost 4 bases at V and 3 bases at J; junction bases unmatched: 5. This chain's CDR3 is CASSGTGGSHTEAFF. The CDR3 bases are TGCGCCAGCAGCGGGACAGGGGGTTCGCACACTGAAGCTTTCTTT.

The gene calls are TRBV5-1 and TRBJ2-7; TRBD1 or TRBD2 may be the D gene (6 bases each). The length of the CDR3 is 15 residues. Trimming stripped 2 bases from V and 5 bases from J, with 17 bases between. Germline V lookup: CDR1 SGHRS, CDR2 YFSETQ. The CDR3 DNA reads as TGCGCCAGCAGCTTCGGTCACAGGGAGGCCCACGAGCAGTACTTC. Translation gives CASSFGHREAHEQYF.